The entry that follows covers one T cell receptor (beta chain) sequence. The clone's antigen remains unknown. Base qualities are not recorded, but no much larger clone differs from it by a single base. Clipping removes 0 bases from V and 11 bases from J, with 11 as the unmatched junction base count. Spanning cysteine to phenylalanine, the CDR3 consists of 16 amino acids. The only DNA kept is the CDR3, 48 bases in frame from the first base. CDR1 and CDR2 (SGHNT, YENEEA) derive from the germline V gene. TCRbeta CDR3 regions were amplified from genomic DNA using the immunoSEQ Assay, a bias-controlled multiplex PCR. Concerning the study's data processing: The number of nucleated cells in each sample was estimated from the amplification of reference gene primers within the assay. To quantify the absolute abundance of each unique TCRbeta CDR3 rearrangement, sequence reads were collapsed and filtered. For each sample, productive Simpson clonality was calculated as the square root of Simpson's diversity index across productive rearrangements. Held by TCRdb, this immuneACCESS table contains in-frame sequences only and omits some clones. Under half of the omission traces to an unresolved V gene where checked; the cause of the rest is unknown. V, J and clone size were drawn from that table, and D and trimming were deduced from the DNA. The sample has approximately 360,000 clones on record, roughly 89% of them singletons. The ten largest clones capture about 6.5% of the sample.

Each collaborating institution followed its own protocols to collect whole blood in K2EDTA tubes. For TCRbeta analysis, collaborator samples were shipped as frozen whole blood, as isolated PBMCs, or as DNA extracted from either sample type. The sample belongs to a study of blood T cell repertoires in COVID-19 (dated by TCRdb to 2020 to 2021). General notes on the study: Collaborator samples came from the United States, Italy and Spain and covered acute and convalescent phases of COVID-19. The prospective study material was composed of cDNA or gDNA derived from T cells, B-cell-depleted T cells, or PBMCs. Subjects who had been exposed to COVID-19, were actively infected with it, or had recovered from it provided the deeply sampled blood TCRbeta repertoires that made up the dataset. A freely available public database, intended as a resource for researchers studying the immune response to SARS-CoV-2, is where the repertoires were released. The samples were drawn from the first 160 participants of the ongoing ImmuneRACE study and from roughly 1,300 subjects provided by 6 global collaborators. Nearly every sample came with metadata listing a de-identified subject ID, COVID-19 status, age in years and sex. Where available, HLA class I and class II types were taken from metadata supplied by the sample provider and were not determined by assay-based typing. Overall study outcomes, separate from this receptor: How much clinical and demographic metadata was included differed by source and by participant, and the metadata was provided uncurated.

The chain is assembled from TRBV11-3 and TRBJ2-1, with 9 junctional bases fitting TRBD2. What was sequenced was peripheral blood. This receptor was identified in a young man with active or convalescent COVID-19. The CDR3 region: CASSLDIAGGRVQQFF. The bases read TGTGCCAGCAGCTTAGATATTGCGGGGGGGCGTGTTCAGCAGTTCTTC.